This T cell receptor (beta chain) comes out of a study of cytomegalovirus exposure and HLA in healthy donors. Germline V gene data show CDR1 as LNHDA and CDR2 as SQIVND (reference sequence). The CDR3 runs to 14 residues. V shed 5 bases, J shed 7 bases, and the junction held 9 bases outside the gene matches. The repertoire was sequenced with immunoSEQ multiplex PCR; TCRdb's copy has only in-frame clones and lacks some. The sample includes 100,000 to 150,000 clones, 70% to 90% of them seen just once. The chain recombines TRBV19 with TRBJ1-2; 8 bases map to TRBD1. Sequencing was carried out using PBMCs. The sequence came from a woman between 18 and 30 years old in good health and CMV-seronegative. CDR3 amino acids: CASSFRDRRSGYTF. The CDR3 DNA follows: TGTGCCAGTAGTTTCCGGGACAGGAGAAGTGGCTACACCTTC.